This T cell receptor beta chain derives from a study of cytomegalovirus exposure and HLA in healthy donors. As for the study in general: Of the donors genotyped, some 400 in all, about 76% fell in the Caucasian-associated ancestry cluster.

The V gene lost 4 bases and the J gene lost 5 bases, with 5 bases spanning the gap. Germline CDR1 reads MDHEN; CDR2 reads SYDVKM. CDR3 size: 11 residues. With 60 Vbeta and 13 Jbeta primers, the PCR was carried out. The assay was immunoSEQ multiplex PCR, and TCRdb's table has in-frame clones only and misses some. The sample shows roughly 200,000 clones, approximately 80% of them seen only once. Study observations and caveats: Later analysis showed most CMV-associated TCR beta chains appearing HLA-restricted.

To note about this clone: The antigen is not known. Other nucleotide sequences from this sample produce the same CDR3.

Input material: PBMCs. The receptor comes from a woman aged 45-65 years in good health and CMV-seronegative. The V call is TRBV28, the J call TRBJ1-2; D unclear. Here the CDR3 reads CASSSRYGYTF. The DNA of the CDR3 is TGTGCCAGCAGTTCGAGGTATGGCTACACCTTC.